This TCR beta chain was recovered during a study of graft-versus-host responses after intestinal transplantation. Study results and caveats: Recipient marrow harbored GvH clones, some of which surfaced first in ileum or blood. Declining HvG levels early post-transplant were linked to peak circulating GvH clone levels.

Regarding this clone: Its antigen remains unidentified.

Here immunoSEQ multiplex PCR was the method, and the copy in TCRdb shows in-frame clones only, minus some. Among over 85,000 clones listed, approximately 94% were seen once. With 6 bases removed from V and 4 bases from J, the gap between germline ends came to 12 bases. Looked up from germline, CDR1 is MDHEN and CDR2 is SYDVKM. CDR3 length equals 13 residues. The genes are TRBV28 and TRBJ1-2, with D possibly matching TRBD1 (5 bases). The sequencing here drew on unstimulated CD4+ T cells sorted from spleen or lymph node cells, taken before transplant. The TCR sequence derives from a human donor who was the organ donor for an intestinal transplant. This CDR3 reads CASSFGATYGYTF. The CDR3 DNA is TGTGCCAGCAGCTTTGGGGCGACCTATGGCTACACCTTC.